These 23 T cell receptor beta chains came from one sample sequenced in a study of low-dose radiotherapy and immunotherapy resistance in tumors. TRAV- and TRBV-specific primers primed first-strand cDNA, covering alpha and beta chains. TCR amplification involved 20 PCR cycles with a constant-region primer and V-primer adapter. TCRdb called the reads again in MiXCR, with one record for every CDR3 protein. The sample consists of tens of thousands of distinct CDR3 sequences, approximately 26% of them appearing once. Documented time point: after trial treatment. Stated treatment: LDRT plus nivolumab, ipilimumab, low-dose cyclophosphamide and aspirin (RACIN trial). Sequences were derived from PBMCs, sampled after low-dose radiotherapy plus immunotherapy. All receptors come from a male donor with prostate cancer.

This clonotype has a count of ten or more. The V and J genes are TRBV29-1 and TRBJ2-7; TRBD1 matches 8 bases. The germline V gene encodes CDR1 SQVTM and CDR2 ANQGSEA. After removal of 4 bases from V and 4 bases from J, the junction contained 6 bases not matched to a gene. CDR3 length equals 13 residues. This CDR3 is CSVGRGHEYEQYF. The DNA of the CDR3 is TGCAGCGTTGGCAGGGGGCATGAGTACGAGCAGTACTTC.

This clonotype was counted a few times. The CDR3, as DNA: TGCAGTGCTACGGGAGATGGTTACGAGCAGTACTTC. Translation gives CSATGDGYEQYF. This chain links TRBV20-1 with TRBJ2-7, with D tentatively TRBD2 (6 bases). This CDR3 spans 12 amino acids. The germline V gene encodes CDR1 DFQATT and CDR2 SNEGSKA (reference sequence). Deletions cut 4 bases from V and 4 bases from J, with 11 bases between.

This clonotype was counted at least ten times. The chain has TRBV11-2 and TRBJ2-1; no clear D gene. The germline V gene encodes CDR1 SGHAT and CDR2 FQNNGV. The V end was cut by 5 bases, the J end by 7 bases, with 9 bases between. CDR3 length: 12 amino acids. The CDR3 region is CASSRTRNEQFF. CDR3 in DNA: TGTGCCAGCAGCCGTACCAGGAATGAGCAGTTCTTC.

This clonotype has a count of ten or more. The rearrangement uses TRBV20-1 and TRBJ2-7; D not resolved. The ends were cut back, 0 bases at V and 4 bases at J, with 13 bases in the middle. The CDR3 totals 14 residues. Germline CDR1 reads DFQATT; CDR2 reads SNEGSKA (reference sequence). CDR3: CSARDEDLQYEQYF. CDR3 coding DNA: TGCAGTGCTAGAGATGAAGATCTCCAATACGAGCAGTACTTC.

The table lists this clonotype with a few counts. Since a far larger clone is one base different, this is likely a read error. The gene calls are TRBV4-1 and TRBJ2-1; TRBD1 matches at 7 bases. V lost 0 bases, J lost 10 bases, and 12 bases stayed unmatched. Germline V gene lookup returns CDR1 MGHRA and CDR2 YSYEKL. There are 16 residues in the CDR3. The CDR3: CASSQEQGGGFYEQFF. The CDR3 DNA reads as TGCGCCAGCAGCCAAGAACAAGGGGGCGGATTCTACGAGCAGTTCTTC.

At least ten counts were recorded for this clonotype. This sequence joins TRBV28 and TRBJ1-2; 8 bases are shared with TRBD1. Per germline, CDR1 MDHEN and CDR2 SYDVKM. Trimming removed 2 bases from V and 7 bases from J; junction bases left unmatched: 9. This CDR3 contains 15 residues. The DNA of the CDR3 is TGTGCCAGCAGTTTAGCACCGGGACAGGCACTTGGCTACACCTTC. Protein product: CASSLAPGQALGYTF.

The table lists this clonotype with many counts. V and J are TRBV20-1 and TRBJ1-3; unclear D gene. The germline V gene has CDR1 DFQATT and CDR2 SNEGSKA (reference sequence). Trimming left V 6 bases short and J 1 base short, with 13 bases between. CDR3 length equals 14 residues. This chain's CDR3 is CSARRQSSGNTIYF. CDR3 bases: TGCAGTGCCCGAAGGCAATCGTCTGGAAACACCATATATTTT.

Notes on this clonotype: This likely reflects a read error, since a far larger clone is one base away. The CDR3 loop reads CASSESTGTYEAFF. The DNA for the CDR3 is TGTGCCAGCAGTGAGTCGACAGGGACCTATGAAGCTTTCTTT. The J gene is TRBJ1-1, the V gene TRBV6-2 or TRBV6-3, with 7 bases that match TRBD1. The CDR3 covers 14 residues. Germline CDR1 is MNHEY and CDR2 is SVGEGT. V shed 5 bases, J shed 7 bases, and the junction held 10 bases outside the gene matches.

This clonotype rates as medium-sized. The rearrangement joins TRBV14 to TRBJ2-6, with D possibly being TRBD1 (5 bases). The V and J ends lost 5 bases and 2 bases respectively, with 10 bases between them. The CDR3 sequence is 15 residues long. Germline V CDR1 and CDR2: SGHDN, FVKESK. Here the CDR3 DNA reads TGTGCCAGCAGCTTCAGGGTCCCTGGGGCCAACGTCCTGACTTTC. Its translation: CASSFRVPGANVLTF.

This clonotype was counted at least ten times. This rearrangement joins TRBV18 to TRBJ1-5; tentative D call: TRBD1 (6 bases). V lost 1 base, J lost 5 bases, and 12 bases lay in between. The CDR3 has 15 amino acids. Germline lookup yields CDR1 KGHSH and CDR2 LQKENI. In DNA form, the CDR3 reads TGTGCCAGCTCACCACTACAGGGCAAGGATCAGCCCCAGCATTTT. Its protein product is CASSPLQGKDQPQHF.

The rearrangement uses TRBV7-3 and TRBJ2-3; a possible D gene is TRBD2 (6 bases). This CDR3 comprises 14 residues. Germline CDR1 reads SGHTA; CDR2 reads FQGTGA. V lost 5 bases, J lost 0 bases, and 9 bases lay in between. CDR3 loop: CASSPGTSTDTQYF. Written as DNA, the CDR3 is TGTGCCAGCAGCCCCGGGACTAGCACAGATACGCAGTATTTT.

This clonotype was observed many times. The chain carries TRBV27 and TRBJ2-7; 10 positions match TRBD2. Trimming at V came to 5 bases and at J to 2 bases, leaving 6 bases not matched to a gene. This CDR3 is built from 15 residues. In germline, CDR1 is MNHEY, CDR2 SMNVEV (reference sequence). The CDR3 nucleotides are TGTGCCAGCAGTATTACTAGCGGGGTGCCCTACGAGCAGTACTTC. Its protein is CASSITSGVPYEQYF.

This clonotype was counted once. V gene TRBV15 combines with J gene TRBJ2-2, with a possible D match to TRBD2 (5 bases). From germline, CDR1 is LNHNV and CDR2 YYDKDF (reference sequence). The CDR3 totals 14 residues. Trimming took off 0 bases at V and 6 bases at J, with 8 bases between the two ends. The CDR3 here is CATSRDRGAGELFF. CDR3 coding DNA: TGTGCCACCAGCAGAGATCGGGGTGCCGGGGAGCTGTTTTTT.

This clonotype has at least ten counts. The rearrangement joins TRBV29-1 to TRBJ2-1; TRBD1 agrees at 9 bases. V shed 1 base and J 2 bases; nucleotides not matched to a gene: 3. Germline CDR1 is SQVTM and CDR2 is ANQGSEA. The CDR3 spans 15 residues. The CDR3 DNA follows: TGCAGCGTTGAAGGGACAGGGGAGCCCTACAATGAGCAGTTCTTC. It encodes CSVEGTGEPYNEQFF.

Note on this clonotype: A single base is all that separates this from a far larger clone, so a read error is likely. The chain uses TRBV5-1 and TRBJ2-7; unclear D gene. Germline-derived CDR1 and CDR2 are SGHRS and YFSETQ. The CDR3 length is 13 residues. Trimming cost V 4 bases and J 7 bases, with 15 bases left between them. The CDR3 here is CASSGYPNNEQYF. CDR3 nucleotides: TGCGCCAGCAGCGGTTACCCCAACAATGAGCAGTACTTC.

This clonotype was observed at least ten times. The chain is built from TRBV6-2 or TRBV6-3 and TRBJ2-1; 7 nucleotides align to TRBD1. The germline gives CDR1 MNHEY, CDR2 SVGEGT. This CDR3 contains 13 residues. V gave up 8 bases and J gave up 6 bases; unmatched junction bases: 7. The CDR3 region is CASGTETSNEQFF. DNA for the CDR3: TGTGCCAGCGGGACAGAAACGAGCAATGAGCAGTTCTTC.

Many counts were recorded for this clonotype. V and J are TRBV7-7 and TRBJ2-1, with D perhaps TRBD1 or TRBD2 (5 bases each). The CDR3 totals 18 residues. Germline V CDR1 and CDR2: SSHAT, FNYEAQ (reference sequence). V lost 1 base, J lost 4 bases, and 20 bases lay in between. The CDR3: CASSLGVGMGTPYNEQFF. The CDR3 DNA sequence: TGTGCCAGCAGCTTAGGGGTTGGAATGGGGACCCCTTACAATGAGCAGTTCTTC.

The V and J genes are TRBV5-1 and TRBJ1-2; D is uncertain. Deletions cut 0 bases from V and 2 bases from J, with 8 bases between. Germline V CDR1 and CDR2: SGHRS, YFSETQ. CDR3 length equals 14 residues. In DNA form, the CDR3 reads TGCGCCAGCAGCTTGGAACAGACGAACTATGGCTACACCTTC. It specifies CASSLEQTNYGYTF.

This clonotype was counted ten times or more. The J gene is TRBJ1-3, the V gene TRBV9, with 7 bases matching TRBD1. V shed 4 bases and J 0 bases; nucleotides not matched to a gene: 4. This CDR3 contains 15 residues. Germline loops: CDR1 SGDLS, CDR2 YYNGEE. The CDR3, as DNA: TGTGCCAGCAGCTTGCGACAGGGCTCTGGAAACACCATATATTTT. As protein: CASSLRQGSGNTIYF. Together with reference TRBV9 and TRBJ1-3, the CDR3 gives the full variable domain: DSGVTQTPKHLITATGQRVTLRCSPRSGDLSVYWYQQSLDQGLQFLIQYYNGEERAKGNILERFSAQQFPDLHSELNLSSLELGDSALYFCASSLRQGSGNTIYFGEGSWLTVV.

The chain joins TRBV5-1 to TRBJ2-1, with TRBD2 matching 9 bases. This CDR3 has 15 amino acids. The V gene's germline CDR1 is SGHRS and CDR2 YFSETQ. Losses at the gene ends were 2 bases for V and 7 bases for J; bases not matched to a gene: 7. CDR3 DNA sequence: TGCGCCAGCAGCTTCGGCGGGGGGGCCGGGAATGAGCAGTTCTTC. It translates to CASSFGGGAGNEQFF.

This clonotype was picked up many times. The V gene is TRBV2, the J gene TRBJ2-7, with 9 bases aligning to TRBD1. Per germline, CDR1 SNHLY and CDR2 FYNNEI. V lost 10 bases, J lost 5 bases, and 3 bases stayed unmatched. The CDR3 has 11 residues. The CDR3 is CAITGGDEQYF. For the CDR3, the DNA is TGTGCCATTACAGGGGGCGACGAGCAGTACTTC.

On this clonotype: It may be a read error: a sequence one base away is much more abundant. The rearrangement uses TRBV28 and TRBJ2-6; unclear D gene. The CDR3 is 12 amino acids. V dropped 6 bases and J dropped 0 bases, with 0 bases sitting between them. The germline V gene encodes CDR1 MDHEN and CDR2 SYDVKM. DNA of the CDR3: TGTGCCAGCAGCTCTGGGGCCAACGTCCTGACTTTC. Encoded protein: CASSSGANVLTF.

About this clonotype itself: Since no conserved phenylalanine or tryptophan closes the CDR3, a read error is the likely cause. CDR3 sequence: CASSYSGLTSTDTQYL. The CDR3 nucleotides are TGTGCCAGCAGTTACTCTGGGCTAACTAGCACAGATACGCAGTATTTA. This chain connects TRBV6-5 to TRBJ2-3, with D unresolved. With 0 bases removed from V and 0 bases from J, the gap between germline ends came to 10 bases. There are 16 residues in the CDR3. Germline CDR1 MNHEY, CDR2 SVGAGI.